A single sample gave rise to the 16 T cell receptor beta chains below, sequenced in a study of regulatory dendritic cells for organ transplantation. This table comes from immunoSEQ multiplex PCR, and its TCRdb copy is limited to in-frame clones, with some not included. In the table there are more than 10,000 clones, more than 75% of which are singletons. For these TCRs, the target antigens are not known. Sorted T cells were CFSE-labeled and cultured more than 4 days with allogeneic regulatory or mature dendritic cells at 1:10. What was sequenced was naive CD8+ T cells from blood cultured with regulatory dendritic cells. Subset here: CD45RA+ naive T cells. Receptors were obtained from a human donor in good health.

The CDR3 nucleotides are TGTGCCAGCAGCGTAGTTGGAGAGGACTATGGCTACACCTTC. Encoded protein: CASSVVGEDYGYTF. V is TRBV9 and J is TRBJ1-2, with no clear D. This CDR3 has 14 residues. Germline values: CDR1 SGDLS, CDR2 YYNGEE. Deletions cut 0 bases from V and 3 bases from J, with 9 bases between.

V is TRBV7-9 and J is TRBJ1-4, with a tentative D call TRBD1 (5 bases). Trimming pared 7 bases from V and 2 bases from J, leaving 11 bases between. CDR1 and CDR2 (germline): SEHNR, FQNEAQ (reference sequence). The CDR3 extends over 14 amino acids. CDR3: CASNPPGTNEKLFF. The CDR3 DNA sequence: TGTGCCAGCAACCCCCCAGGGACTAATGAAAAACTGTTTTTT.

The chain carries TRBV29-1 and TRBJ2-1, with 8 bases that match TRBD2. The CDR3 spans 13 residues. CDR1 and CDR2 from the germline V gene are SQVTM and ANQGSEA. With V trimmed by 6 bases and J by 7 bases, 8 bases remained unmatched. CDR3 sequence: CSVRGGTQNEQFF. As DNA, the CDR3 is TGCAGCGTCCGGGGGGGGACCCAGAATGAGCAGTTCTTC.

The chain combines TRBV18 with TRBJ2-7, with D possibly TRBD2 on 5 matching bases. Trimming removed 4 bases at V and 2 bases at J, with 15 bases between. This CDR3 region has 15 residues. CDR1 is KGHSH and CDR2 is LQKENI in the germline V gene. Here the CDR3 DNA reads TGTGCCAGCTCACTAACGGAGCGGCCGCCCTACGAGCAGTACTTC. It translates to CASSLTERPPYEQYF.

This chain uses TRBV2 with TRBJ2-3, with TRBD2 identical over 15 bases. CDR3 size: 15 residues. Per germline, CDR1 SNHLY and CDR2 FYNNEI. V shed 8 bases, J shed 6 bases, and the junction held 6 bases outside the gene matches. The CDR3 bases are TGTGCCAGCCGGACTAGCGGGGGGGCATCCGATACGCAGTATTTT. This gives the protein CASRTSGGASDTQYF.

This CDR3 reads CASSHTATGYTEAFF. The CDR3 coding sequence is TGTGCCAGCAGCCACACCGCTACAGGGTACACTGAAGCTTTCTTT. The gene calls are TRBV7-6 and TRBJ1-1, with D possibly being TRBD1 (6 bases). Germline assignment: CDR1 SGHVS and CDR2 FNYEAQ. Trimming took 5 bases from V and 3 from J, leaving 16 bases between them. The length of the CDR3 is 15 residues. Full variable domain (remainder filled in from reference TRBV7-6 and TRBJ1-1): GAGVSQSPRYKVTKRGQDVALRCDPISGHVSLYWYRQALGQGPEFLTYFNYEAQQDKSGLPNDRFSAERPEGSISTLTIQRTEQRDSAMYRCASSHTATGYTEAFFGQGTRLTVV.

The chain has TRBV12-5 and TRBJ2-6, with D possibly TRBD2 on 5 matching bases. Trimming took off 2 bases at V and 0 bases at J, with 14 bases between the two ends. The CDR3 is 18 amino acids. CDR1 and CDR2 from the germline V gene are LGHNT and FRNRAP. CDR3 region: CASGLNTPGSSGANVLTF. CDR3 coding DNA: TGTGCTAGTGGTTTGAATACCCCGGGGAGCTCTGGGGCCAACGTCCTGACTTTC.

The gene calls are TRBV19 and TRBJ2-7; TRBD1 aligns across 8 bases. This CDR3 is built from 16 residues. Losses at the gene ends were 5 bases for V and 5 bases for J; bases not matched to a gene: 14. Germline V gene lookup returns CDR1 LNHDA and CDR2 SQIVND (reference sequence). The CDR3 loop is CASSSPGQGGMDEQYF. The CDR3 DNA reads TGTGCCAGTAGTTCCCCCGGACAGGGAGGAATGGACGAGCAGTACTTC. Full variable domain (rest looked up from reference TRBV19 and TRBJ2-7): DGGITQSPKYLFRKEGQNVTLSCEQNLNHDAMYWYRQDPGQGLRLIYYSQIVNDFQKGDIAEGYSVSREKKESFPLTVTSAQKNPTAFYLCASSSPGQGGMDEQYFGPGTRLTVT.

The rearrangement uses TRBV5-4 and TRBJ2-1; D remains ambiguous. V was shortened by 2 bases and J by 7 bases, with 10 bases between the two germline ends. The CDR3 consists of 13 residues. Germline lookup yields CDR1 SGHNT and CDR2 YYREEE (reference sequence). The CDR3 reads CASSLSGGNEQFF. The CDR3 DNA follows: TGTGCCAGCAGCTTAAGTGGCGGAAATGAGCAGTTCTTC.

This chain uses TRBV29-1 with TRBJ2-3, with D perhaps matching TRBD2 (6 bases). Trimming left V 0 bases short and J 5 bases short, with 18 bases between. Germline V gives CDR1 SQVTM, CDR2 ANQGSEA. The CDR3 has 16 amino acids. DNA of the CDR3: TGCAGCGTTGAAGACTTCGAGGCGGGGCTGAAAGATACGCAGTATTTT. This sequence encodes CSVEDFEAGLKDTQYF.

The DNA of the CDR3 is TGCGCCAGCAGCCAAGCGGGTCACACTGAAGCTTTCTTT. Its protein product is CASSQAGHTEAFF. This sequence joins TRBV4-1 and TRBJ1-1, with unresolved D. Trimming took off 1 base at V and 3 bases at J, with 6 bases between the two ends. The CDR3 contains 13 residues. CDR1 MGHRA and CDR2 YSYEKL come from the germline V gene.

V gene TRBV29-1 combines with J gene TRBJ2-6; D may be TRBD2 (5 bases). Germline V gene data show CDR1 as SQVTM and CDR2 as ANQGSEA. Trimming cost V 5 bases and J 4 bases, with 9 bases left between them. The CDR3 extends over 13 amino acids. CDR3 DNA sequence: TGCAGCGTTAGAGGGCCCGGGGCCAACGTCCTGACTTTC. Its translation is CSVRGPGANVLTF.

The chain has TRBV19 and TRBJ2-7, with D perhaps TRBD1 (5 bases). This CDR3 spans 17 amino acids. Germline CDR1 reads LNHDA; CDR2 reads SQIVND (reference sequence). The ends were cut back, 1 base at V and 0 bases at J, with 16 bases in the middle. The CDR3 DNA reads TGTGCCAGTAGTATAGTACTCGGACACCTTGACTCCTACGAGCAGTACTTC. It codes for CASSIVLGHLDSYEQYF.

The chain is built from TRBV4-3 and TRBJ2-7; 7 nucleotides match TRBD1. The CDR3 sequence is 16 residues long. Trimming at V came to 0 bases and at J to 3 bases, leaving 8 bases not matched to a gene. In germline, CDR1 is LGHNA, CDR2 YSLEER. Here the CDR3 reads CASSQDDQGVHYEQYF. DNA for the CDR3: TGCGCCAGCAGCCAAGATGACCAGGGGGTGCACTACGAGCAGTACTTC.

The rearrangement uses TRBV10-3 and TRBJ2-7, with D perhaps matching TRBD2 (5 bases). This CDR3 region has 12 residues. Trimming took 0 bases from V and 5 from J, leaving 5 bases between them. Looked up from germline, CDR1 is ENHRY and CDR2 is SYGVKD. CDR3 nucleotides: TGTGCCATCAGTGAGTCGAGGGACGAGCAGTACTTC. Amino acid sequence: CAISESRDEQYF.

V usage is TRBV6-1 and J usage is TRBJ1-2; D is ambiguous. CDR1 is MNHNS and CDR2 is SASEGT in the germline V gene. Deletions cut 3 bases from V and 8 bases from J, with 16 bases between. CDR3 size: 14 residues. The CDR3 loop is CASSEAIALPGYTF. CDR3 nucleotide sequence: TGTGCCAGCAGTGAGGCCATAGCTCTCCCGGGCTACACCTTC.